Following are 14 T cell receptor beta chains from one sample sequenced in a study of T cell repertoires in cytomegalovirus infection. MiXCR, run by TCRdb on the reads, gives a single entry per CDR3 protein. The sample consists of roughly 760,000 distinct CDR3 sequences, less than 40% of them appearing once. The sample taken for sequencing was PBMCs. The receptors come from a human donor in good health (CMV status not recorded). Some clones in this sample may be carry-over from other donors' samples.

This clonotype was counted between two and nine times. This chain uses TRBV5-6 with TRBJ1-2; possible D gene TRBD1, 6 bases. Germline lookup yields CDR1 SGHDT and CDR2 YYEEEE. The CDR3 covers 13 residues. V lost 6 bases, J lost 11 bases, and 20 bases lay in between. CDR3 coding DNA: TGTGCCAGCATCGACAGGACGACAGCGGTTTACACCTTC. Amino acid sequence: CASIDRTTAVYTF.

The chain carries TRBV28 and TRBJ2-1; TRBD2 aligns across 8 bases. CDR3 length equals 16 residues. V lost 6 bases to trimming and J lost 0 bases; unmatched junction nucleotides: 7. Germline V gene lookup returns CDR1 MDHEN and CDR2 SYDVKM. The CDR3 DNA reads TGTGCCAGCAGCCGACTAGCGCGAAGCTCCTACAATGAGCAGTTCTTC. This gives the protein CASSRLARSSYNEQFF.

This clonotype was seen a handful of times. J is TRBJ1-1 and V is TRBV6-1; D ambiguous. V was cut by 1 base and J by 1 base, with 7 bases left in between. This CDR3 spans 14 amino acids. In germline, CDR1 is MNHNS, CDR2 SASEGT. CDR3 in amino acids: CASSEGFRNTEAFF. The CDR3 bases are TGTGCCAGCAGTGAAGGTTTCAGGAACACTGAAGCTTTCTTT.

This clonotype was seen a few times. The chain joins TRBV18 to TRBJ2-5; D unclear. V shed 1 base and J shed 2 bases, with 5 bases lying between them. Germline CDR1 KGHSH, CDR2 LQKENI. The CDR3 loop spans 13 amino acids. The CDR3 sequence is CASSPLNQETQYF. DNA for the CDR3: TGTGCCAGCTCACCACTGAATCAAGAGACCCAGTACTTC.

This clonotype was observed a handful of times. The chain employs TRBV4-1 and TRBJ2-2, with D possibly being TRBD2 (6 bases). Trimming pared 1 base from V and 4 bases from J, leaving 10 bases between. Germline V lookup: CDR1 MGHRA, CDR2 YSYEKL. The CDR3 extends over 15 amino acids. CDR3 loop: CASSQVSSVTGELFF. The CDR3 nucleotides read TGCGCCAGCAGCCAAGTTTCTAGCGTCACCGGGGAGCTGTTTTTT.

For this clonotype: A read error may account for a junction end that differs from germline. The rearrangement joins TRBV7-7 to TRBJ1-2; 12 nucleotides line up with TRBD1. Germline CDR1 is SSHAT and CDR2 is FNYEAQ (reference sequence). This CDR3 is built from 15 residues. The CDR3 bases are TGTGCTAGCAGCTTATACCGGGACAGGGGGCTGGGCTACACCTTC. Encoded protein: CASSLYRDRGLGYTF.

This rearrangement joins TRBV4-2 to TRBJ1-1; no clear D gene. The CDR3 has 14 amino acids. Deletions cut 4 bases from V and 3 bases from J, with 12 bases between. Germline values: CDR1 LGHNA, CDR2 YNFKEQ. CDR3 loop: CASSLTNGDTEAFF. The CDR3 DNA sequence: TGTGCCAGCAGCCTAACTAACGGGGACACTGAAGCTTTCTTT.

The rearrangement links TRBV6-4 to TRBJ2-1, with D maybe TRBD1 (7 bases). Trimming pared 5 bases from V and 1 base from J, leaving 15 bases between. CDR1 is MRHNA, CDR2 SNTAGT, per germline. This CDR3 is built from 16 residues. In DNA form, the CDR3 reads TGTGCCAGCAGTCCCGAGGCAGGGGGGTCCTACAATGAGCAGTTCTTC. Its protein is CASSPEAGGSYNEQFF.

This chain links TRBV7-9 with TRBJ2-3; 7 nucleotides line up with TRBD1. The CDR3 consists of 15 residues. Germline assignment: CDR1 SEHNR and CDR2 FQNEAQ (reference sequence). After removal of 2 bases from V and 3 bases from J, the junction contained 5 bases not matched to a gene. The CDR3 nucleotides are TGTGCCAGCAGCTTACGACAGGGTACAACAGATACGCAGTATTTT. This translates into CASSLRQGTTDTQYF.

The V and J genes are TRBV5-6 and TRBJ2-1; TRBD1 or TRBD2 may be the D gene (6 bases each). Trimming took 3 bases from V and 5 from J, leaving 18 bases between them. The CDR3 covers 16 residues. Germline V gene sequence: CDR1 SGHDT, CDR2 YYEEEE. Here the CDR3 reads CASSSPVSRGDNEQFF. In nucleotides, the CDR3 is TGTGCCAGCAGCTCGCCAGTGTCGAGGGGGGACAATGAGCAGTTCTTC.

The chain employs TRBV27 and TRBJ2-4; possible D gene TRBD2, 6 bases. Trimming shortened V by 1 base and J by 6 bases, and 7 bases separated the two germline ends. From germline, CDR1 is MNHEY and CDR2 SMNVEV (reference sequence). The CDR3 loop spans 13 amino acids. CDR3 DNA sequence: TGTGCCAGCAGTTTATGGGGAGGAAACATTCAGTACTTC. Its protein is CASSLWGGNIQYF.

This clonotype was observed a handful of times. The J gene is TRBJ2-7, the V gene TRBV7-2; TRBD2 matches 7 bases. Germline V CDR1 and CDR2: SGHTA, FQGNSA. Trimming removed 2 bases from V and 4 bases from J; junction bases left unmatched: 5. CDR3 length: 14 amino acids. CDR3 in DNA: TGTGCCAGCAGCTTACTAGCGGAAGGATACGAGCAGTACTTC. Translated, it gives CASSLLAEGYEQYF.

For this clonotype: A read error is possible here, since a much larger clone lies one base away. As DNA, the CDR3 is TGTGCCAGCAGCCAGCAGCAGGGAATTAACACTGAAGCTTTCTTT. It translates to CASSQQQGINTEAFF. The V and J genes are TRBV7-2 and TRBJ1-1; maybe TRBD1 (5 bases). Germline CDR1 reads SGHTA; CDR2 reads FQGNSA. The CDR3 has 15 residues. Trimming cost V 5 bases and J 2 bases, with 15 bases left between them.

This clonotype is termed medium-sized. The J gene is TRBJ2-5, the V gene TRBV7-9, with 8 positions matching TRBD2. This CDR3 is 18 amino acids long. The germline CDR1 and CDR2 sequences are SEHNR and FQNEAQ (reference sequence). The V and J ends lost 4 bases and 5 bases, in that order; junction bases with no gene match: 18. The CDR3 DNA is TGTGCCAGCAGCTCTACCCGACGGGGGGGGCCGGAGTGGGAGACCCAGTACTTC. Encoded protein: CASSSTRRGGPEWETQYF.